The next 6 T cell receptor beta chains were all read from a single sample in a study of CD8 T cells in ankylosing spondylitis. TCRdb used MiXCR to reprocess the 5' RACE reads, holding one entry per CDR3 protein. The sample has more than 150,000 distinct CDR3 sequences; around a sixth are singletons. Sequenced material: blood, either unsorted or a sorted T cell fraction (not recorded which). These receptors all come from a male donor aged 5 to 29 with ankylosing spondylitis or in good health (not recorded which).

This clonotype was counted at least ten times. The rearrangement links TRBV5-1 to TRBJ2-5, with D maybe TRBD1 (6 bases). V was cut by 4 bases and J by 4 bases, with 8 bases left in between. The germline gives CDR1 SGHRS, CDR2 YFSETQ. The CDR3 has 12 residues. CDR3 amino acids: CASSRTVETQYF. In DNA, the CDR3 is TGCGCCAGCAGCCGGACAGTAGAGACCCAGTACTTC.

The chain joins TRBV27 to TRBJ2-1; D is undetermined. V shed 2 bases and J shed 9 bases, with 11 bases lying between them. The germline gives CDR1 MNHEY, CDR2 SMNVEV (reference sequence). This CDR3 has 13 amino acids. In nucleotides, the CDR3 is TGTGCCAGCAGTTTAATCGTCAGGCGTGAGCAGTTCTTC. It specifies CASSLIVRREQFF.

Many counts were recorded for this clonotype. V and J are TRBV7-9 and TRBJ1-4, with TRBD1 matching over 8 bases. The germline CDR1 and CDR2 sequences are SEHNR and FQNEAQ (reference sequence). The junction had 7 bases not matched to a gene; V was cut back by 4 bases and J by 6 bases. The CDR3 totals 15 residues. The CDR3 protein is CASSSQGAQDEKLFF. In DNA, the CDR3 is TGTGCCAGCAGCTCTCAGGGGGCGCAGGATGAAAAACTGTTTTTT.

This clonotype occurred many times. The chain's CDR3 is CASSLQGVTDTQYF. In DNA, the CDR3 is TGCGCCAGCAGCTTGCAGGGTGTCACAGATACGCAGTATTTT. The rearrangement joins TRBV5-1 to TRBJ2-3; possibly TRBD1 for D (5 bases). The CDR3 is 14 amino acids. Germline V lookup: CDR1 SGHRS, CDR2 YFSETQ. V lost 1 base to trimming and J lost 2 bases, with 8 bases between them. The full variable domain, in which reference TRBV5-1 and TRBJ2-3 provide the parts outside the CDR3, is KAGVTQTPRYLIKTRGQQVTLSCSPISGHRSVSWYQQTPGQGLQFLFEYFSETQRNKGNFPGRFSGRQFSNSRSEMNVSTLELGDSALYLCASSLQGVTDTQYFGPGTRLTVL.

The chain recombines TRBV11-3 with TRBJ2-3; D perhaps matches TRBD1 (6 bases). CDR1 is SGHNT, CDR2 YENEEA, per germline. V was pared by 3 bases and J by 2 bases, with 9 bases between. The CDR3 extends over 14 amino acids. Written as DNA, the CDR3 is TGTGCCAGCAGCTTGGGACAATTCACAGATACGCAGTATTTT. It encodes CASSLGQFTDTQYF.

The V and J genes are TRBV27 and TRBJ2-7; D may be TRBD2 (6 bases). CDR1 is MNHEY and CDR2 is SMNVEV in the germline V gene (reference sequence). This CDR3 contains 16 residues. The ends were cut back, 2 bases at V and 2 bases at J, with 16 bases in the middle. CDR3 sequence (DNA): TGTGCCAGCAGTTTAAGTTATTTAGCGGCAACCTACGAGCAGTACTTC. Translated: CASSLSYLAATYEQYF.